The 26 T cell receptor beta chains below all came from one sample that was sequenced in a study of shared clonotypes between healthy human individuals. Sequencing used immunoSEQ multiplex PCR; TCRdb keeps in-frame clones, though not all of them. The sample yields approximately 940,000 clones, 70% to 85% seen once. Sequencing used memory CD4+ T cells sorted from blood. Specified subset: CD45RA-negative fraction. These receptor sequences come from a man aged 18 to 29 in good health.

This clone turned up a few times. V and J are TRBV19 and TRBJ1-1; the D gene is possibly TRBD1 (6 bases). Germline CDR1 is LNHDA and CDR2 is SQIVND (reference sequence). Trimming shortened V by 8 bases and J by 1 base, and 14 bases separated the two germline ends. This CDR3 is built from 14 residues. The CDR3 region has the DNA TGTGCCAGTGTGCTCCGGACAGAGAACACTGAAGCTTTCTTT. The encoded protein is CASVLRTENTEAFF. Using reference TRBV19 and TRBJ1-1 for the parts outside the CDR3, the full variable domain is DGGITQSPKYLFRKEGQNVTLSCEQNLNHDAMYWYRQDPGQGLRLIYYSQIVNDFQKGDIAEGYSVSREKKESFPLTVTSAQKNPTAFYLCASVLRTENTEAFFGQGTRLTVV.

Here the CDR3 DNA reads TGTGCCAGTAGTATTGAGCAGGGGGAGACCCAGTACTTC. This sequence encodes CASSIEQGETQYF. The chain uses TRBV19 and TRBJ2-5; D possibly corresponds to TRBD1 (6 bases). The germline gives CDR1 LNHDA, CDR2 SQIVND (reference sequence). Trimming cost V 3 bases and J 5 bases, with 10 bases left between them. This CDR3 has 13 residues.

This clone was counted a few times. A junction boundary mismatches the germline segment, possibly from a read error. The chain employs TRBV27 and TRBJ1-1; 9 bases match TRBD1. Germline CDR1 and CDR2: MNHEY and SMNVEV (reference sequence). The CDR3 spans 13 residues. The CDR3 coding sequence is TGTGCCAGCAGCCACCTCCAACAGGGGGCGATTATCTTT. This translates into CASSHLQQGAIIF.

The rearrangement uses TRBV7-8 and TRBJ1-6; no definite D call. Germline V gene data show CDR1 as SGHVS and CDR2 as FQNEAQ. The CDR3 is 14 amino acids. Trimming removed 6 bases from V and 2 bases from J, with 8 bases in between. CDR3 amino acids: CASRQGPYNSPLHF. The CDR3 DNA reads TGTGCCAGCAGACAAGGCCCCTATAATTCACCCCTCCACTTT.

The V and J genes are TRBV5-4 and TRBJ1-6; TRBD1 is a possible D gene (6 bases). CDR1 and CDR2 (germline): SGHNT, YYREEE (reference sequence). The CDR3 spans 16 residues. The V end was cut by 2 bases, the J end by 6 bases, with 15 bases between. CDR3 residues: CASSLRIQGPNSPLHF. In nucleotides, the CDR3 is TGTGCCAGCAGCTTAAGAATACAGGGACCTAATTCACCCCTCCACTTT.

This clone appeared a single time. The chain recombines TRBV18 with TRBJ1-2; D is unclear. Per germline, CDR1 KGHSH and CDR2 LQKENI. There are 11 residues in the CDR3. Trimming removed 3 bases at V and 8 bases at J, with 7 bases between. The CDR3: CASSPVGGYTF. The CDR3 nucleotides read TGTGCCAGCTCACCGGTGGGGGGCTACACCTTC.

The rearrangement links TRBV6-5 to TRBJ1-2; TRBD1 aligns across 8 bases. Per germline, CDR1 MNHEY and CDR2 SVGAGI. The V segment lost 6 bases and the J segment 4 bases; nucleotides outside the gene matches: 4. There are 13 residues in the CDR3. In DNA form, the CDR3 reads TGTGCCAGCAGCTTAGACAGGGGCTATGGCTACACCTTC. It encodes CASSLDRGYGYTF.

J is TRBJ2-1 and V is TRBV6-1; the D is unclear. The CDR3 is 12 residues long. Germline CDR1 and CDR2: MNHNS and SASEGT. Trimming left V 7 bases short and J 6 bases short, with 10 bases between. CDR3 coding DNA: TGTGCCAGCAAAACTGAATCCAATGAGCAGTTCTTC. This sequence encodes CASKTESNEQFF.

This chain connects TRBV7-6 to TRBJ2-5; 7 positions agree with TRBD2. After removal of 1 base from V and 1 base from J, the junction contained 6 bases not matched to a gene. In germline, CDR1 is SGHVS, CDR2 FNYEAQ. The CDR3 totals 16 residues. This CDR3 is CASSLGGTGGQETQYF. The CDR3 nucleotides are TGTGCCAGCAGCTTAGGAGGGACGGGGGGCCAAGAGACCCAGTACTTC.

This clone was counted between two and nine times. The chain is built from TRBV19 and TRBJ2-1, with D perhaps matching TRBD2 (6 bases). V was shortened by 4 bases and J by 10 bases, with 11 bases between the two germline ends. This CDR3 comprises 12 residues. The germline CDR1 and CDR2 sequences are LNHDA and SQIVND (reference sequence). The CDR3 nucleotides read TGTGCCAGTAGTAAGCGACTAGACGAGCAGTTCTTC. The encoded protein is CASSKRLDEQFF.

This clone was counted between two and nine times. Other DNA sequences in this specimen translate into the identical CDR3. The chain is built from TRBV18 and TRBJ2-1, with 10 bases matching TRBD2. Germline CDR1 KGHSH, CDR2 LQKENI. The CDR3 has 16 amino acids. The ends lost 3 bases at V and 4 bases at J; junction bases unmatched: 6. The CDR3 DNA reads as TGTGCCAGCTCACCCACTTTAGCGGGGGGTTACAATGAGCAGTTCTTC. Translation gives CASSPTLAGGYNEQFF.

The rearrangement links TRBV5-6 to TRBJ1-4; the D gene is possibly TRBD1 (6 bases). V shed 0 bases and J shed 12 bases, with 18 bases lying between them. The CDR3 totals 15 residues. CDR1 SGHDT and CDR2 YYEEEE come from the germline V gene. CDR3: CASSLAGDTLRELFF. The CDR3 DNA reads TGTGCCAGCAGCTTGGCGGGGGACACCCTAAGGGAACTGTTTTTT. The whole variable domain, remainder taken from reference TRBV5-6 and TRBJ1-4, is DAGVTQSPTHLIKTRGQQVTLRCSPKSGHDTVSWYQQALGQGPQFIFQYYEEEERQRGNFPDRFSGHQFPNYSSELNVNALLLGDSALYLCASSLAGDTLRELFFGSGTQLSVL.

This chain uses TRBV29-1 with TRBJ2-2; 12 nucleotides agree with TRBD2. Looked up from germline, CDR1 is SQVTM and CDR2 is ANQGSEA. The CDR3 runs 16 residues. After removal of 1 base from V and 8 bases from J, the junction contained 8 bases not matched to a gene. CDR3 sequence: CSVEARLAGVRGELFF. As DNA, the CDR3 is TGCAGCGTTGAAGCTAGACTAGCGGGAGTGAGGGGGGAGCTGTTTTTT.

The rearrangement joins TRBV7-9 to TRBJ1-2; 8 nucleotides line up with TRBD1. Germline assignment: CDR1 SEHNR and CDR2 FQNEAQ (reference sequence). The CDR3 covers 14 residues. Trimming at V came to 3 bases and at J to 3 bases, leaving 3 bases not matched to a gene. CDR3: CASSFQGADYGYTF. CDR3 sequence (DNA): TGTGCCAGCAGCTTCCAGGGGGCGGACTATGGCTACACCTTC.

Worth noting for this clone: An end of the junction differs from the germline gene, which may be a read error. The gene calls are TRBV4-3 and TRBJ1-4; D perhaps matches TRBD1 (6 bases). The length of the CDR3 is 16 residues. Germline assignment: CDR1 LGHNA and CDR2 YSLEER. The CDR3 reads CASSQEGGTTYEKLFF. DNA for the CDR3: TGCGCCAGCAGCCAAGAAGGCGGGACAACTTATGAAAAACTGTTTTTT.

The gene calls are TRBV6-1 and TRBJ2-1; D perhaps matches TRBD1 (5 bases). CDR1 is MNHNS and CDR2 is SASEGT in the germline V gene. This CDR3 region has 15 residues. The ends were cut back, 2 bases at V and 1 base at J, with 9 bases in the middle. As DNA, the CDR3 is TGTGCCAGCAGTGAACGCAGGGTATCCTACAATGAGCAGTTCTTC. This sequence encodes CASSERRVSYNEQFF.

The CDR3, as DNA: TGTGCCAGCAGTGTGGACAGGGCCGAGCAGTTCTTC. This translates into CASSVDRAEQFF. The J gene is TRBJ2-1, the V gene TRBV2, with 8 bases matching TRBD1. The CDR3 runs to 12 residues. V trimming: 4 bases; J trimming: 10 bases; junction bases outside the gene matches: 3. Germline CDR1 reads SNHLY; CDR2 reads FYNNEI.

The chain combines TRBV5-1 with TRBJ1-2; no firm D call. The CDR3 extends over 14 amino acids. V gave up 0 bases and J gave up 2 bases, with 8 bases separating them. Germline CDR1 and CDR2: SGHRS and YFSETQ. CDR3 nucleotide sequence: TGCGCCAGCAGCTTGGCAATGGACAACTATGGCTACACCTTC. Encoded protein: CASSLAMDNYGYTF.

The chain uses TRBV5-1 and TRBJ2-5, with 9 bases matching TRBD2. Unmatched junction bases numbered 12, after V lost 4 bases and J lost 5 bases. CDR3 length equals 16 residues. CDR1 is SGHRS and CDR2 is YFSETQ in the germline V gene. The CDR3 is CASSPPTAGGLETQYF. The CDR3 nucleotides are TGCGCCAGCAGCCCTCCTACGGCGGGGGGGTTGGAGACCCAGTACTTC. The full variable domain, with the rest looked up from reference TRBV5-1 and TRBJ2-5, is KAGVTQTPRYLIKTRGQQVTLSCSPISGHRSVSWYQQTPGQGLQFLFEYFSETQRNKGNFPGRFSGRQFSNSRSEMNVSTLELGDSALYLCASSPPTAGGLETQYFGPGTRLLVL.

The chain has TRBV5-1 and TRBJ2-7; 11 bases match TRBD2. In germline, CDR1 is SGHRS, CDR2 YFSETQ. The CDR3 runs 16 residues. The V and J ends lost 0 bases and 6 bases, in that order; junction bases with no gene match: 8. DNA of the CDR3: TGCGCCAGCAGCTTGGGAGTAGCGGGAGGGGCGATCGAGCAGTACTTC. It codes for CASSLGVAGGAIEQYF.

This chain joins TRBV19 and TRBJ2-3; D is undetermined. V was clipped by 3 bases and J by 0 bases, with 4 bases between them. Germline assignment: CDR1 LNHDA and CDR2 SQIVND (reference sequence). CDR3 length: 13 amino acids. CDR3 bases: TGTGCCAGTAGTATGGGAAGCACAGATACGCAGTATTTT. Protein sequence: CASSMGSTDTQYF.

The CDR3 loop reads CASSYRGEAFF. The DNA of the CDR3 is TGTGCCAGCAGCTATAGGGGTGAAGCTTTCTTT. The chain joins TRBV5-6 to TRBJ1-1; tentative D call: TRBD1 (5 bases). There are 11 residues in the CDR3. Germline CDR1 and CDR2: SGHDT and YYEEEE. V was trimmed by 3 bases and J by 7 bases, leaving 7 bases between them.

The J gene is TRBJ2-7, the V gene TRBV7-6, with 11 positions matching TRBD1. Germline loops: CDR1 SGHVS, CDR2 FNYEAQ. Losses at the gene ends were 3 bases for V and 4 bases for J; bases not matched to a gene: 5. CDR3 size: 15 residues. The DNA of the CDR3 is TGTGCCAGCAGCTTCCTCGGGACAGGGGGGTACGAGCAGTACTTC. It translates to CASSFLGTGGYEQYF.

The chain recombines TRBV2 with TRBJ1-3; no clear D. Per the germline V gene, CDR1 is SNHLY and CDR2 is FYNNEI. There are 15 residues in the CDR3. With 4 bases removed from V and 2 bases from J, the gap between germline ends came to 12 bases. CDR3 coding DNA: TGTGCCAGCAGTGTGTCCGCCGCCACTGGAAACACCATATATTTT. This codes for CASSVSAATGNTIYF. Based on the CDR3 plus reference TRBV2 and TRBJ1-3, the full variable domain is EPEVTQTPSHQVTQMGQEVILRCVPISNHLYFYWYRQILGQKVEFLVSFYNNEISEKSEIFDDQFSVERPDGSNFTLKIRSTKLEDSAMYFCASSVSAATGNTIYFGEGSWLTVV.

The chain is built from TRBV7-9 and TRBJ1-1, with D unclear. With 5 bases removed from V and 6 bases from J, the gap between germline ends came to 13 bases. The CDR3 is 13 residues long. The germline V gene encodes CDR1 SEHNR and CDR2 FQNEAQ (reference sequence). The CDR3 region has the DNA TGTGCCAGCAGCGACGGCAGCTATCCTGAAGCTTTCTTT. It is translated as CASSDGSYPEAFF.

The chain couples TRBV5-1 to TRBJ1-4; TRBD1 matches 10 bases. Germline values: CDR1 SGHRS, CDR2 YFSETQ. The CDR3 has 15 residues. Trimming cost V 0 bases and J 7 bases; bases outside gene matches: 3. CDR3 residues: CASSLGTGGSEKLFF. Written as DNA, the CDR3 is TGCGCCAGCAGCTTGGGGACAGGGGGAAGTGAAAAACTGTTTTTT.